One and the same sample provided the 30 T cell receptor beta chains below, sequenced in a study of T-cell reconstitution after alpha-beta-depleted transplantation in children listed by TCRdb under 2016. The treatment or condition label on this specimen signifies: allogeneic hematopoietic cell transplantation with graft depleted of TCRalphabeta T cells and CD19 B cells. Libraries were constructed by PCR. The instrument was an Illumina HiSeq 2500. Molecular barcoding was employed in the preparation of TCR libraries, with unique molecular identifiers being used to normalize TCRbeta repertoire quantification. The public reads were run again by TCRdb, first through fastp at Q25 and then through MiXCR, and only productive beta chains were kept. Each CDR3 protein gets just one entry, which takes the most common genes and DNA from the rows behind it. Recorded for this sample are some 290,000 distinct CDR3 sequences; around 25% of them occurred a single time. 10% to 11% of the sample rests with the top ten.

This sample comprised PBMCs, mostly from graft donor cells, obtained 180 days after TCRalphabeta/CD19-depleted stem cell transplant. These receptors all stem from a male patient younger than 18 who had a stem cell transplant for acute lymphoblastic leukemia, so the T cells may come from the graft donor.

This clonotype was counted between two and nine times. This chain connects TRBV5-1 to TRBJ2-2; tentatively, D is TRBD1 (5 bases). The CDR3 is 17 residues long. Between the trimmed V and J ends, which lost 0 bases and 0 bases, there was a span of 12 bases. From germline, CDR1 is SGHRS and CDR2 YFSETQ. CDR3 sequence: CASSLEPQGTNTGELFF. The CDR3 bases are TGCGCCAGCAGCTTGGAGCCCCAGGGTACGAACACCGGGGAGCTGTTTTTT.

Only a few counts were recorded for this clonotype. The CDR3 nucleotides read TGTGCCAGCAGTTACTCAGCACTAGCGGGAGGCATTCAGTACTTC. Its translation: CASSYSALAGGIQYF. This chain links TRBV6-5 with TRBJ2-4; TRBD2 aligns across 12 bases. This CDR3 region has 15 residues. Germline lookup yields CDR1 MNHEY and CDR2 SVGAGI. Losses at the gene ends were 0 bases for V and 9 bases for J; bases not matched to a gene: 3.

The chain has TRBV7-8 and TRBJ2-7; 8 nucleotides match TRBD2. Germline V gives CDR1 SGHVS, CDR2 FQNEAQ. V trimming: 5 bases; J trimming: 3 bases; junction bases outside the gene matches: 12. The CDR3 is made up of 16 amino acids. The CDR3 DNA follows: TGTGCCAGCAGCCGAGGGGTGGATAGCGGGGACTACGAGCAGTACTTC. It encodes CASSRGVDSGDYEQYF.

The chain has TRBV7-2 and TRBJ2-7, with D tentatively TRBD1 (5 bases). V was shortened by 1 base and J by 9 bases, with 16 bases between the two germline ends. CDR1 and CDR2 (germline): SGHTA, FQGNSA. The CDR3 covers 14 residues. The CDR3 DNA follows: TGTGCCAGCAGCTTAGGTCCCAGGGCACCAAGGCAGTACTTC. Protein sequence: CASSLGPRAPRQYF. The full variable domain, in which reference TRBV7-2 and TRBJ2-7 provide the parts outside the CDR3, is GAGVSQSPSNKVTEKGKDVELRCDPISGHTALYWYRQSLGQGLEFLIYFQGNSAPDKSGLPSDRFSAERTGGSVSTLTIQRTQQEDSAVYLCASSLGPRAPRQYFGPGTRLTVT.

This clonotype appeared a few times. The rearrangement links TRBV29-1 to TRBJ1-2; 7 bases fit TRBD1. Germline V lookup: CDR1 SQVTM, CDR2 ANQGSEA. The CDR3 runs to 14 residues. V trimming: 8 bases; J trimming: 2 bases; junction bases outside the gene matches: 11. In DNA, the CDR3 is TGCAGCTCTGGACGGGACAGTGGGAACTATGGCTACACCTTC. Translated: CSSGRDSGNYGYTF.

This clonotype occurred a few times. The CDR3 reads CASSLSTIKASEAFF. CDR3 sequence (DNA): TGTGCCAGCAGTCTATCGACAATAAAAGCCTCTGAAGCTTTCTTT. The gene calls are TRBV2 and TRBJ1-1; the D is unclear. Deletions cut 5 bases from V and 6 bases from J, with 19 bases between. Germline V gene sequence: CDR1 SNHLY, CDR2 FYNNEI. The CDR3 runs to 15 residues.

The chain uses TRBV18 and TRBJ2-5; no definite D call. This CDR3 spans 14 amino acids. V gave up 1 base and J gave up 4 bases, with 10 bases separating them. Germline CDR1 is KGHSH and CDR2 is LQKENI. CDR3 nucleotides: TGTGCCAGCTCACCACGGGGTCGCTCAGAGACCCAGTACTTC. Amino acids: CASSPRGRSETQYF.

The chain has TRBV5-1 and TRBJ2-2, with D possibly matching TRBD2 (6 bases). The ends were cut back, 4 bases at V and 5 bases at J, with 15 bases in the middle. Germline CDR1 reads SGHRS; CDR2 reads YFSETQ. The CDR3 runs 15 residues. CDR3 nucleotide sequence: TGCGCCAGCAGCGTATCCTGGGGGGAAACCGGGGAGCTGTTTTTT. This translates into CASSVSWGETGELFF.

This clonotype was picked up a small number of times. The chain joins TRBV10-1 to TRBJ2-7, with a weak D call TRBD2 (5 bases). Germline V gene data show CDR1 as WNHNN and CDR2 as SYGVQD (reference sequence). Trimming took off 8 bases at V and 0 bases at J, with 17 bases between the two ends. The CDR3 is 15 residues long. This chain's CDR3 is CASPTRGTLSYEQYF. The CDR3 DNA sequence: TGCGCCAGCCCGACACGGGGTACCCTCTCCTACGAGCAGTACTTC.

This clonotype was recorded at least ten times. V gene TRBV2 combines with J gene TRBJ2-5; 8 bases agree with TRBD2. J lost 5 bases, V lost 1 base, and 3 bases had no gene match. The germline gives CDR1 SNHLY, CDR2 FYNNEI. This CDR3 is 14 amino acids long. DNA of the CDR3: TGTGCCAGCAGTGAAGGGACTAGCAGGGAGACCCAGTACTTC. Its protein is CASSEGTSRETQYF.

CDR3 residues: CASSQVAPPNEKLFF. CDR3 DNA sequence: TGTGCCAGCAGCCAAGTCGCGCCCCCCAATGAAAAACTGTTTTTT. The rearrangement uses TRBV4-2 and TRBJ1-4; no definite D call. The CDR3 is 15 residues long. The germline gives CDR1 LGHNA, CDR2 YNFKEQ. The V and J ends lost 1 base and 5 bases respectively, with 11 bases between them.

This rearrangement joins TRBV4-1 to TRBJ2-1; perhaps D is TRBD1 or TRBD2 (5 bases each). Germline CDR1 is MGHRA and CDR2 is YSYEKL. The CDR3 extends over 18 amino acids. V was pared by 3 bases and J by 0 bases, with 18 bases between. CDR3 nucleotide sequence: TGCGCCAGCAGCCACGTCGTCGGGATAAGGGGCTCCTACAATGAGCAGTTCTTC. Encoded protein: CASSHVVGIRGSYNEQFF.

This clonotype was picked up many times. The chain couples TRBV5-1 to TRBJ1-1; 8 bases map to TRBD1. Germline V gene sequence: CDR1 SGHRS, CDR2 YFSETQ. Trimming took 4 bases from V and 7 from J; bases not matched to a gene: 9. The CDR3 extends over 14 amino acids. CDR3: CASSPKRQGSEAFF. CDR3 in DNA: TGCGCCAGCAGCCCAAAACGACAGGGGAGTGAAGCTTTCTTT. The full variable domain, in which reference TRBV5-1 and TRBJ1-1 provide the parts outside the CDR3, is KAGVTQTPRYLIKTRGQQVTLSCSPISGHRSVSWYQQTPGQGLQFLFEYFSETQRNKGNFPGRFSGRQFSNSRSEMNVSTLELGDSALYLCASSPKRQGSEAFFGQGTRLTVV.

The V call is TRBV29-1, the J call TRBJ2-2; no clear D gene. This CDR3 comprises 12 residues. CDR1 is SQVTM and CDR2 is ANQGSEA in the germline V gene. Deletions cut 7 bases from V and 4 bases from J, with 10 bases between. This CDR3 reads CSATWLTGELFF. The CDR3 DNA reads TGCAGCGCCACTTGGCTCACCGGGGAGCTGTTTTTT.

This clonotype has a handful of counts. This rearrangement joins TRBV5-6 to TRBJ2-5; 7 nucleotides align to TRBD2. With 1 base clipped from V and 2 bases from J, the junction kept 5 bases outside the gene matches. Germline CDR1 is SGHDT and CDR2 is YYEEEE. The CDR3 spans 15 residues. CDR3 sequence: CASSLRTGGQETQYF. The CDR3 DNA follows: TGTGCCAGCAGCTTGAGGACGGGGGGACAAGAGACCCAGTACTTC.

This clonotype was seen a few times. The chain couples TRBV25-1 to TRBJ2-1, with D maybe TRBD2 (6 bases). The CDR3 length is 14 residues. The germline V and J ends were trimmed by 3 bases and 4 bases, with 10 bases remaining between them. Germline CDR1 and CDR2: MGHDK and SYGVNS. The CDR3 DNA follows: TGTGCCAGCAGTGATGGGACTGAATACAATGAGCAGTTCTTC. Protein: CASSDGTEYNEQFF.

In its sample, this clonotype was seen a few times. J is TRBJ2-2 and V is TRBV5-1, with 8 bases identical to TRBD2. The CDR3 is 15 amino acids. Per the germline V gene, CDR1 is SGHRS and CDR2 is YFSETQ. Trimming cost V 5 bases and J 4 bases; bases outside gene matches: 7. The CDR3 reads CASRISGIFTGELFF. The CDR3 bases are TGCGCCAGCAGGATTAGCGGGATATTCACCGGGGAGCTGTTTTTT.

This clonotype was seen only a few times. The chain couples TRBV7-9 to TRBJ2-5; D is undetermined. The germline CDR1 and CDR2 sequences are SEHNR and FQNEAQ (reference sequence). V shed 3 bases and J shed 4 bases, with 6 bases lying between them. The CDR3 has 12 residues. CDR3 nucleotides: TGTGCCAGCAGCTTTCGGGTAGAGACCCAGTACTTC. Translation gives CASSFRVETQYF.

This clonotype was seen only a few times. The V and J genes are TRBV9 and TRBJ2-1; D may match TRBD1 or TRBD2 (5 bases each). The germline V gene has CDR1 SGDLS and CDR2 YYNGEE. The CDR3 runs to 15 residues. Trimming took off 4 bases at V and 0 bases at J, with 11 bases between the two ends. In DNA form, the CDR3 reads TGTGCCAGCAGCCCCGGGGCCCACTCCTACAATGAGCAGTTCTTC. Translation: CASSPGAHSYNEQFF.

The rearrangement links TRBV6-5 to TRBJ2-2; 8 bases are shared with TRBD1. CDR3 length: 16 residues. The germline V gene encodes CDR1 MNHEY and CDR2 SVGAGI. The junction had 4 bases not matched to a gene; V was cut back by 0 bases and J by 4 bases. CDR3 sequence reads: CASSYSGQASTGELFF. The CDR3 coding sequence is TGTGCCAGCAGTTACTCGGGACAGGCCAGCACCGGGGAGCTGTTTTTT.

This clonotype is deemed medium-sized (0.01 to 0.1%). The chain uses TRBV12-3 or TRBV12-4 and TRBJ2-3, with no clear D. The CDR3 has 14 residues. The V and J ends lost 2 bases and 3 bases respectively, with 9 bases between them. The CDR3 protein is CASSLMMATDTQYF. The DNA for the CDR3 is TGTGCCAGCAGTTTAATGATGGCGACAGATACGCAGTATTTT.

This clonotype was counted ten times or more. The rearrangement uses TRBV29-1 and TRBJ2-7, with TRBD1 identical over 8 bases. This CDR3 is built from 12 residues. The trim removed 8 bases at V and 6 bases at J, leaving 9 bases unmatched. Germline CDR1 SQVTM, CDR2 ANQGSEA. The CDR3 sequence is CSTPRGQGEQYF. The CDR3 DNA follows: TGCAGCACCCCCAGGGGGCAGGGCGAGCAGTACTTC.

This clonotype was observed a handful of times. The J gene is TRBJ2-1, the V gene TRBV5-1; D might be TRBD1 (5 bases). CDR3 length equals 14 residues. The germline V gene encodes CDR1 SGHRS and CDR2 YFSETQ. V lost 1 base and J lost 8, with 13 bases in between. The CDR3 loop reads CASSLTRVRDEQFF. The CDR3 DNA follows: TGCGCCAGCAGCTTGACCAGGGTGCGCGATGAGCAGTTCTTC.

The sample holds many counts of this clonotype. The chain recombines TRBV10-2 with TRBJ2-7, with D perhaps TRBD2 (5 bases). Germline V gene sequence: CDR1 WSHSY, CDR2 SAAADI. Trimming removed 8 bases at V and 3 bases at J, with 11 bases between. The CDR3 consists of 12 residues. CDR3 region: CASRVGSYEQYF. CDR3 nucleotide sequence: TGCGCCAGCCGGGTAGGGAGCTACGAGCAGTACTTC.

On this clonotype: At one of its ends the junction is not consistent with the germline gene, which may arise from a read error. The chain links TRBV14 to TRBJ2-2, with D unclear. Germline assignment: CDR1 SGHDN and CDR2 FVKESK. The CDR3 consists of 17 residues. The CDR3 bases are TGTGCCAGCAGCCAAGTCCCCTACACTCTGAACACCTGGGAGCTGTTTTTT. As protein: CASSQVPYTLNTWELFF. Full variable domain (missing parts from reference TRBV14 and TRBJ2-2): EAGVTQFPSHSVIEKGQTVTLRCDPISGHDNLYWYRRVMGKEIKFLLHFVKESKQDESGMPNNRFLAERTGGTYSTLKVQPAELEDSGVYFCASSQVPYTLNTWELFFGEGSRLTVL.

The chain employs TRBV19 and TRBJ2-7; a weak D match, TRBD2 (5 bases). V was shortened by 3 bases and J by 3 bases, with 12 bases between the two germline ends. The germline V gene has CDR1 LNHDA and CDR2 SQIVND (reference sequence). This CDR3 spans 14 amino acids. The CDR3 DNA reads TGTGCCAGTAGTATGGGGAGTTCCTACTACGAGCAGTACTTC. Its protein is CASSMGSSYYEQYF.

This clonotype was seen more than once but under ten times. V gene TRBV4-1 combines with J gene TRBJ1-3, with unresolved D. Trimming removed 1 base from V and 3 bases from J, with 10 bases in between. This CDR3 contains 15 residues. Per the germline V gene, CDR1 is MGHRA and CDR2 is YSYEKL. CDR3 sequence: CASSQVAGVGNTIYF. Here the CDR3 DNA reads TGCGCCAGCAGCCAAGTAGCGGGAGTTGGAAACACCATATATTTT.

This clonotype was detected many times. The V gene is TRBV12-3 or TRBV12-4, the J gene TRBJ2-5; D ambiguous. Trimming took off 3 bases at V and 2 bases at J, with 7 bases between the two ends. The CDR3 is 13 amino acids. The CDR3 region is CASSFARQETQYF. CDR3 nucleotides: TGTGCCAGCAGTTTCGCTAGACAAGAGACCCAGTACTTC.

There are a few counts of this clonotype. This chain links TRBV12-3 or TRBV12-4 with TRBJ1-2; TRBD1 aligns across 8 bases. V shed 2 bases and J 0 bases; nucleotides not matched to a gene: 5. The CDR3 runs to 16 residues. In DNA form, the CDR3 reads TGTGCCAGCAGTTTACAGGACAGGGAGGCTAACTATGGCTACACCTTC. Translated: CASSLQDREANYGYTF.

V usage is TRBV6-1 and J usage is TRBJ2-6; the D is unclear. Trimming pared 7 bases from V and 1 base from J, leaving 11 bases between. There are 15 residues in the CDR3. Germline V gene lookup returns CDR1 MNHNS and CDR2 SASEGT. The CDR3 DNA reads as TGTGCCAGCACCGACGGAAGTTCTGGGGCCAACGTCCTGACTTTC. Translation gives CASTDGSSGANVLTF.